This T cell receptor beta chain is from a study of monozygotic twins with inflammatory bowel disease. The CDR3 is made up of 15 amino acids. Germline-derived CDR1 and CDR2 are SGHNT and YYREEE (reference sequence). For each CDR3 protein, TCRdb gives one entry from its re-call of the 5' RACE reads, without DNA. The sample table includes about 160,000 distinct CDR3 sequences. The chain employs TRBV5-4 and TRBJ2-3; TCRdb outputs TRBD2, but without DNA this stays unchecked. This receptor was taken from a human donor with ulcerative colitis or Crohn's disease, or a healthy co-twin of an affected twin (not recorded which). Sequencing input: blood. The CDR3 reads CASSAGGGRTDTQYF.